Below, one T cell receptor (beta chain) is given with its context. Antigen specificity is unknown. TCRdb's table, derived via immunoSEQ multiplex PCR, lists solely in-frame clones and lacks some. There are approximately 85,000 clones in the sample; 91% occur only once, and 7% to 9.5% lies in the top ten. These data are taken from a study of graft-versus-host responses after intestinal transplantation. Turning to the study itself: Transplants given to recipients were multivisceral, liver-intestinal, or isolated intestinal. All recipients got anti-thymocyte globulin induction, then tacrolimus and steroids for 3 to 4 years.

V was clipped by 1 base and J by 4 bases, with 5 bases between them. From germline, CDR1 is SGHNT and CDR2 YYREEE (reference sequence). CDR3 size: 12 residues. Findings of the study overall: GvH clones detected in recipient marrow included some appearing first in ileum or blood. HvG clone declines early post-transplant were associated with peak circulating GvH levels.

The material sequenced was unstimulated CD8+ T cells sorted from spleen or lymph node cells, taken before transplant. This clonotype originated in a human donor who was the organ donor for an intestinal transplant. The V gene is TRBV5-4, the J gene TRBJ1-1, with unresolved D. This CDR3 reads CASSLSVTEAFF. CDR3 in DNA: TGTGCCAGCAGCTTGTCGGTCACTGAAGCTTTCTTT.